This T cell receptor (beta chain) appears in the sequencing data of a study of cytomegalovirus exposure and HLA in healthy donors. General study points: Of the V segments, some could not be distinguished, including TRBV6-2 and TRBV6-3, and were excluded. HLA-A and HLA-B allele assignments for most subjects were reportedly predicted accurately using TCR beta sequences. A later analysis found most CMV-associated TCR beta chains apparently HLA-restricted. Follow-up analysis seemed to connect common viral pathogens with several of the most significant clusters identified.

The CDR3 runs 14 residues. The germline V gene encodes CDR1 SNHLY and CDR2 FYNNEI. V lost 6 bases and J lost 10; bases outside the gene matches: 7. To note about this clone: Its antigen is unidentified.

In the PCR, 60 Vbeta and 13 Jbeta primers were used. Assay used: immunoSEQ multiplex PCR; TCRdb lists only in-frame clones, some missing. The sample records 100,000 to 150,000 clones, roughly 82% being singletons. The sample consisted of PBMCs. The TCR was taken from a male donor in good health and CMV-seropositive. This chain uses TRBV2 with TRBJ1-6; 9 nucleotides line up with TRBD1. The CDR3 is CASSGTGRGSPLHF. The CDR3 bases are TGTGCCAGCAGCGGGACAGGGAGAGGGTCACCCCTCCACTTT.